Following are 2 T cell receptor beta chains from one sample sequenced in a study of shared clonotypes between healthy human individuals. TCRdb's copy holds only in-frame clones and misses some; the assay was immunoSEQ multiplex PCR. Of about 730,000 clones detected, roughly two thirds appear once; the ten largest clones hold about 1.8%. Sequenced material: memory CD4+ T cells sorted from blood. Regarding subset: CD45RA-negative fraction. These receptors were taken from a woman in her twenties or thirties in good health.

The chain has TRBV5-6 and TRBJ1-2, with D possibly matching TRBD1 (6 bases). Germline loops: CDR1 SGHDT, CDR2 YYEEEE. V was clipped by 0 bases and J by 2 bases, with 14 bases between them. This CDR3 is built from 16 residues. The CDR3 DNA follows: TGTGCCAGCAGCTTGGTATCAGGGGAGGGGAACTATGGCTACACCTTC. Encoded protein: CASSLVSGEGNYGYTF.

The chain employs TRBV7-9 and TRBJ1-1; TRBD1 matches at 8 bases. The germline V gene encodes CDR1 SEHNR and CDR2 FQNEAQ (reference sequence). This CDR3 is 14 amino acids long. The J segment lost 4 bases and the V segment lost 6 bases, leaving 7 bases of the junction unmatched. The CDR3 loop reads CASRNQGAGTEAFF. In DNA, the CDR3 is TGTGCCAGCAGGAACCAGGGGGCCGGCACTGAAGCTTTCTTT.